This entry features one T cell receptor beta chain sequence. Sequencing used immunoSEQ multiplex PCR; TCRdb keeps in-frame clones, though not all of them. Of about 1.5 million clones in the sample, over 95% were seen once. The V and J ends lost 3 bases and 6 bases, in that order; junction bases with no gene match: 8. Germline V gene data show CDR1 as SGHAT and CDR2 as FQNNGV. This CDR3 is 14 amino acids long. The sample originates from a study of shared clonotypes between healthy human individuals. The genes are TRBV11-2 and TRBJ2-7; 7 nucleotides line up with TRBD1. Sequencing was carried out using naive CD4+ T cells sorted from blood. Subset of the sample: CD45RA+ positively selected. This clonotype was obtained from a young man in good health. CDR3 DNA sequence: TGTGCCAGCAGCTTTCGGGGACAGCTGGGCGAGCAGTACTTC. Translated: CASSFRGQLGEQYF. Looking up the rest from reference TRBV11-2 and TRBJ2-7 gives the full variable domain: EAGVAQSPRYKIIEKRQSVAFWCNPISGHATLYWYQQILGQGPKLLIQFQNNGVVDDSQLPKDRFSAERLKGVDSTLKIQPAKLEDSAVYLCASSFRGQLGEQYFGPGTRLTVT.